These T cell receptor beta chains were read from a single sample in a study of PD-1 blockade in classical Hodgkin lymphoma. Clones were sequenced by immunoSEQ multiplex PCR, and TCRdb holds only the in-frame ones, with some missing. Of tens of thousands of clones in the sample, almost 90% are singletons; the top ten hold around 7.7%. The sequencing used peripheral blood mononuclear cells (PBMCs), collected before the second cycle of nivolumab. These receptors were collected from a human donor with classical Hodgkin lymphoma. The CDR3 runs from the conserved cysteine through the conserved F or W. The order of the fields is V gene, clone size, J gene, D gene, CDR3 DNA, CDR3 protein. The D gene is left open where the match is weak. Rows give clone size only sometimes, using once, few, many, or a class for an expanded clone.

v_call: TRBV5-4; clone_size: few; j_call: TRBJ2-1; d_call: .; cdr3_nt: TGTGCCAGCAGCTTGGAGAACAGGAATGAGCAGTTCTTC; cdr3_aa: CASSLENRNEQFF
v_call: TRBV10-1; clone_size: .; j_call: TRBJ2-3; d_call: TRBD2; cdr3_nt: TGCGCCAGCAGTGAAGCGGGAGTGGATACGCAGTATTTT; cdr3_aa: CASSEAGVDTQYF
v_call: TRBV7-9; clone_size: .; j_call: TRBJ2-1; d_call: .; cdr3_nt: TGTGCCACCATCACCCGGGGGGCCTATGAGCAGTTCTTC; cdr3_aa: CATITRGAYEQFF
v_call: TRBV19; clone_size: .; j_call: TRBJ2-1; d_call: TRBD2; cdr3_nt: TGTGCCAGTAGTGAAAAGAGGAGACTAGCGGTCCACAATGAGCAGTTCTTC; cdr3_aa: CASSEKRRLAVHNEQFF
v_call: TRBV6-6; clone_size: .; j_call: TRBJ2-1; d_call: .; cdr3_nt: TGTGCCAGCAGTTACTCTGACATCCCCTTGGACAATGAGCAGTTCTTC; cdr3_aa: CASSYSDIPLDNEQFF
v_call: TRBV19; clone_size: .; j_call: TRBJ2-3; d_call: TRBD1; cdr3_nt: TGTGCCAGTAGTATAGACGGGACAGGGTTTCGCGATACGCAGTATTTT; cdr3_aa: CASSIDGTGFRDTQYF
v_call: TRBV11-2; clone_size: .; j_call: TRBJ1-3; d_call: .; cdr3_nt: TGTGCCGTCCCGGCCCACCGTGGAAACACCATATATTTT; cdr3_aa: CAVPAHRGNTIYF
v_call: TRBV14; clone_size: .; j_call: TRBJ2-1; d_call: TRBD1; cdr3_nt: TGTGCCAGCAGCCAACTGCCGGGACAGGGTTACAATGAGCAGTTCTTC; cdr3_aa: CASSQLPGQGYNEQFF
v_call: TRBV5-1; clone_size: .; j_call: TRBJ1-3; d_call: TRBD1; cdr3_nt: TGCGCCAGCAGCTGGGACAGACGAACTGGAAACACCATATATTTT; cdr3_aa: CASSWDRRTGNTIYF
v_call: TRBV18; clone_size: few; j_call: TRBJ1-2; d_call: .; cdr3_nt: TGTGCCAGCTCACAGGGCCTTGCTTATGGCTACACCTTC; cdr3_aa: CASSQGLAYGYTF
v_call: TRBV13; clone_size: .; j_call: TRBJ2-7; d_call: .; cdr3_nt: TGTGCCAGCAGCTTAAGTAGCTTCTACGAGCAGTACTTC; cdr3_aa: CASSLSSFYEQYF
v_call: TRBV25-1; clone_size: .; j_call: TRBJ2-5; d_call: TRBD1; cdr3_nt: TGTGCCAGCAGGGGACAGGGGATCTACCACCAAGAGACCCAGTACTTC; cdr3_aa: CASRGQGIYHQETQYF
v_call: TRBV5-4; clone_size: .; j_call: TRBJ2-7; d_call: .; cdr3_nt: TGTGCCAGCAGCCTAAACGCAGGGGGAGGCCAGGCCTACGAGCAGTACTTC; cdr3_aa: CASSLNAGGGQAYEQYF
v_call: TRBV4-1; clone_size: .; j_call: TRBJ2-3; d_call: TRBD2; cdr3_nt: TGCGCCAGCAGCCAAGTCGAAAGAGGAGCGGGAGGGACAGATACGCAGTATTTT; cdr3_aa: CASSQVERGAGGTDTQYF
v_call: TRBV5-1; clone_size: .; j_call: TRBJ2-1; d_call: TRBD2; cdr3_nt: TGCGCCAGCAGCCCCGGGACTAGCGGTTACAATGAGCAGTTCTTC; cdr3_aa: CASSPGTSGYNEQFF
v_call: TRBV4-1; clone_size: .; j_call: TRBJ2-2; d_call: TRBD1; cdr3_nt: TGCGCCAGCACCGACAGGGCCGGGGAGCTGTTTTTT; cdr3_aa: CASTDRAGELFF
v_call: TRBV7-9; clone_size: .; j_call: TRBJ1-1; d_call: TRBD1; cdr3_nt: TGTGCCAGCAGCCGAGACAGGGATGAAGCTTTCTTT; cdr3_aa: CASSRDRDEAFF
v_call: TRBV27; clone_size: .; j_call: TRBJ2-3; d_call: .; cdr3_nt: TGTGCCAGCAGTTCCACTAGCACAGATACGCAGTATTTT; cdr3_aa: CASSSTSTDTQYF
v_call: TRBV5-1; clone_size: .; j_call: TRBJ2-3; d_call: .; cdr3_nt: TGCGCCAGCAGCTTGGAAACAGGGTGGTACACAGATACGCAGTATTTT; cdr3_aa: CASSLETGWYTDTQYF
v_call: TRBV7-9; clone_size: .; j_call: TRBJ2-5; d_call: .; cdr3_nt: TGTGCCAGCAGGAGGGAGGTTGAAGAGACCCAGTACTTC; cdr3_aa: CASRREVEETQYF